These 17 T cell receptor beta chains came from one sample sequenced in a study of shared T cell receptors in the human thymus. Clones were read by immunoSEQ multiplex PCR, and TCRdb kept only the in-frame ones, dropping some. The sample holds hundreds of thousands of clones, 70% to 90% seen once. The same data also went into a second study, on human thymus T cells.

Source material: thymocytes. Receptors originate from a girl less than two years old with a congenital heart defect.

This chain uses TRBV2 with TRBJ1-2; D uncertain. The CDR3 contains 12 residues. Germline V gene lookup returns CDR1 SNHLY and CDR2 FYNNEI. V was pared by 5 bases and J by 4 bases, with 8 bases between. The CDR3 reads CASSQGLYGYTF. As DNA, the CDR3 is TGTGCCAGCAGTCAAGGGCTCTATGGCTACACCTTC.

The chain uses TRBV7-2 and TRBJ2-1, with a tentative D call TRBD2 (5 bases). V gave up 5 bases and J gave up 2 bases, with 13 bases separating them. Germline V gives CDR1 SGHTA, CDR2 FQGNSA. The CDR3 length is 15 residues. The CDR3 region is CASSPGGRPYNEQFF. CDR3 coding DNA: TGTGCCAGCAGCCCCGGAGGTAGACCCTACAATGAGCAGTTCTTC.

This sequence joins TRBV6-1 and TRBJ2-1; possible D gene TRBD1, 5 bases. From germline, CDR1 is MNHNS and CDR2 SASEGT. This CDR3 has 19 amino acids. Deletions cut 2 bases from V and 0 bases from J, with 20 bases between. CDR3 loop: CASSERKEFRTSSYNEQFF. The CDR3 coding sequence is TGTGCCAGCAGTGAACGAAAAGAGTTCAGGACAAGCTCCTACAATGAGCAGTTCTTC.

The chain couples TRBV14 to TRBJ1-2; 7 bases are a match to TRBD1. CDR1 SGHDN and CDR2 FVKESK come from the germline V gene. The CDR3 has 20 amino acids. The V segment lost 4 bases and the J segment 4 bases; nucleotides outside the gene matches: 24. The CDR3 loop is CASSLGSESGQQTSGYGYTF. DNA of the CDR3: TGTGCCAGCAGCCTAGGAAGCGAATCGGGACAGCAAACGAGCGGCTATGGCTACACCTTC.

The chain couples TRBV2 to TRBJ1-1, with D perhaps matching TRBD1 (5 bases). V was pared by 6 bases and J by 0 bases, with 14 bases between. CDR1 SNHLY and CDR2 FYNNEI come from the germline V gene. The CDR3 has 15 residues. The CDR3 loop reads CASSLAGPLNTEAFF. The DNA for the CDR3 is TGTGCCAGCAGCCTGGCGGGGCCCCTGAACACTGAAGCTTTCTTT.

The genes are TRBV19 and TRBJ2-2; a possible D gene is TRBD1 (6 bases). Germline CDR1 LNHDA, CDR2 SQIVND (reference sequence). With 6 bases removed from V and 4 bases from J, the gap between germline ends came to 24 bases. This CDR3 comprises 18 residues. The CDR3 region is CASSPGLVQGKGTGELFF. The CDR3 nucleotides read TGTGCCAGTAGCCCTGGTCTGGTCCAGGGGAAAGGCACCGGGGAGCTGTTTTTT.

The chain is built from TRBV5-6 and TRBJ2-3, with 12 bases identical to TRBD2. The germline gives CDR1 SGHDT, CDR2 YYEEEE. The CDR3 has 18 amino acids. V shed 0 bases and J 0 bases; nucleotides not matched to a gene: 5. Written as DNA, the CDR3 is TGTGCCAGCAGCTTGGATCTTGGACTAGCGGGAAGCACAGATACGCAGTATTTT. It translates to CASSLDLGLAGSTDTQYF.

The chain joins TRBV9 to TRBJ1-2; D gene ambiguous. The CDR3 sequence is 15 residues long. The V gene's germline CDR1 is SGDLS and CDR2 YYNGEE. V lost 3 bases, J lost 4 bases, and 16 bases lay in between. In DNA, the CDR3 is TGTGCCAGCAGCGAGTCTCTCACTCCCCTCTATGGCTACACCTTC. Translation: CASSESLTPLYGYTF. Supplemented by reference TRBV9 and TRBJ1-2, the full variable domain reads DSGVTQTPKHLITATGQRVTLRCSPRSGDLSVYWYQQSLDQGLQFLIQYYNGEERAKGNILERFSAQQFPDLHSELNLSSLELGDSALYFCASSESLTPLYGYTFGSGTRLTVV.

The J gene is TRBJ2-7, the V gene TRBV10-3, with D perhaps matching TRBD1 (5 bases). V was trimmed by 6 bases and J by 6 bases, leaving 9 bases between them. The CDR3 loop spans 11 amino acids. The germline gives CDR1 ENHRY, CDR2 SYGVKD. This CDR3 is CAIRAGIEQYF. CDR3 nucleotide sequence: TGTGCCATCAGGGCAGGGATCGAGCAGTACTTC.

In this sample, this clone turned up once. The V and J genes are TRBV5-1 and TRBJ2-5; D is possibly TRBD1 (5 bases). Trimming shortened V by 4 bases and J by 4 bases, and 20 bases separated the two germline ends. Germline V lookup: CDR1 SGHRS, CDR2 YFSETQ. The CDR3 covers 16 residues. This CDR3 reads CASSPWSGRAAETQYF. The DNA for the CDR3 is TGCGCCAGCAGCCCCTGGAGTGGCAGGGCGGCAGAGACCCAGTACTTC.

The genes are TRBV27 and TRBJ1-6, with D unresolved. The CDR3 sequence is 12 residues long. Deletions cut 5 bases from V and 4 bases from J, with 3 bases between. CDR1 and CDR2 from the germline V gene are MNHEY and SMNVEV (reference sequence). Here the CDR3 DNA reads TGTGCCAGCAGTCCTTATAATTCACCCCTCCACTTT. It is translated as CASSPYNSPLHF.

The gene calls are TRBV5-6 and TRBJ1-2; 9 bases match TRBD1. The germline gives CDR1 SGHDT, CDR2 YYEEEE. The CDR3 runs 15 residues. The J segment lost 1 base and the V segment lost 4 bases, leaving 5 bases of the junction unmatched. In DNA, the CDR3 is TGTGCCAGCAGCCCGGGACAGGGAAATAACTATGGCTACACCTTC. It specifies CASSPGQGNNYGYTF.

The chain has TRBV5-5 and TRBJ2-7, with a weak D call TRBD1 (6 bases). V was shortened by 0 bases and J by 2 bases, with 9 bases between the two germline ends. This CDR3 is 14 amino acids long. CDR1 and CDR2 from the germline V gene are SGHKS and YYEKEE (reference sequence). For the CDR3, the DNA is TGTGCCAGCAGCTTGGGAACAGGGACCTACGAGCAGTACTTC. This sequence encodes CASSLGTGTYEQYF.

The chain joins TRBV5-1 to TRBJ2-5; tentative D call: TRBD1 (5 bases). Between the trimmed V and J ends, which lost 5 bases and 3 bases, there was a span of 14 bases. The germline V gene has CDR1 SGHRS and CDR2 YFSETQ. The CDR3 covers 14 residues. Here the CDR3 DNA reads TGCGCCAGCAGAGTTGGGGTAGGGGAAGAGACCCAGTACTTC. This sequence encodes CASRVGVGEETQYF.

The rearrangement joins TRBV5-6 to TRBJ1-2; D possibly corresponds to TRBD1 (6 bases). CDR1 is SGHDT, CDR2 YYEEEE, per germline. The V end lost 1 base, the J end lost 2 bases, and 15 bases lay between the germline ends. The CDR3 is 16 amino acids. CDR3 coding DNA: TGTGCCAGCAGCTTGAGGTCGTCAGGGGCGAACTATGGCTACACCTTC. Its translation is CASSLRSSGANYGYTF.

This clone was detected a few times. The J gene is TRBJ1-6, the V gene TRBV19, with 7 bases identical to TRBD1. Germline CDR1 and CDR2: LNHDA and SQIVND (reference sequence). This CDR3 comprises 14 residues. The ends lost 4 bases at V and 10 bases at J; junction bases unmatched: 7. Here the CDR3 reads CASSTDRTDSPLHF. DNA for the CDR3: TGTGCCAGTAGTACGGACAGGACCGACTCACCCCTCCACTTT.

The chain uses TRBV14 and TRBJ1-1; tentative D call: TRBD1 (5 bases). With 1 base removed from V and 1 base from J, the gap between germline ends came to 7 bases. CDR3 length: 14 amino acids. Germline CDR1 and CDR2: SGHDN and FVKESK. The CDR3 nucleotides are TGTGCCAGCAGCCAAGGCACAGGGAACACTGAAGCTTTCTTT. It specifies CASSQGTGNTEAFF.